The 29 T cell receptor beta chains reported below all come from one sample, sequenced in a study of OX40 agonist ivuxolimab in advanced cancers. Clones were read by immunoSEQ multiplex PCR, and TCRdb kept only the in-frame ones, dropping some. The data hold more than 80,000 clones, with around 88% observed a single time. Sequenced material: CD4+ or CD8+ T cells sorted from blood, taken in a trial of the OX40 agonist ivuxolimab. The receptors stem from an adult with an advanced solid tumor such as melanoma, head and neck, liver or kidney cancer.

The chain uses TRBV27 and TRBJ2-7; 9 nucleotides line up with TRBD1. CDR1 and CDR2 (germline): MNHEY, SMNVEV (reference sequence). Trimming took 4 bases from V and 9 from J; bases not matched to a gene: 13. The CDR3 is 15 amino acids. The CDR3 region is CASSSKQGAGVRQYF. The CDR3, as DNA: TGTGCCAGCAGTTCTAAACAGGGGGCAGGGGTGAGGCAGTACTTC.

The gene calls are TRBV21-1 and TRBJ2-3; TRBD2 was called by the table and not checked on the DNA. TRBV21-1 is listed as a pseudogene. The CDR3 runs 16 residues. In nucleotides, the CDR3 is TGTGCCAGCAGCAAAACCCCGCGGGCCCGCACAGATACGCAGTATTTT. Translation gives CASSKTPRARTDTQYF.

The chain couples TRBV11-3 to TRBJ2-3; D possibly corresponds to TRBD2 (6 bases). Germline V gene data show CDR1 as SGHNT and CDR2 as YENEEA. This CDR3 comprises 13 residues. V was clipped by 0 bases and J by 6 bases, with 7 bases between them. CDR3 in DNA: TGTGCCAGCAGCTTAGATCGGGAGGATACGCAGTATTTT. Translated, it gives CASSLDREDTQYF.

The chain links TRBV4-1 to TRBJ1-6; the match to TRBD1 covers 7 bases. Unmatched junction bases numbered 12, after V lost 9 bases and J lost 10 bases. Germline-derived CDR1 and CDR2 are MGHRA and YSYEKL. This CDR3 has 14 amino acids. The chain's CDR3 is CARREGAEESPLHF. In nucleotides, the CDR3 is TGCGCCAGAAGAGAGGGGGCGGAAGAGTCACCCCTCCACTTT.

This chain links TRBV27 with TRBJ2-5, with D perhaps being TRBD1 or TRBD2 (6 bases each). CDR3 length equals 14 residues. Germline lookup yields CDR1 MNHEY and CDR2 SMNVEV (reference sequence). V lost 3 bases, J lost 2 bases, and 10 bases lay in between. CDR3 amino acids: CASSFRRGQETQYF. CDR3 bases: TGTGCCAGCAGTTTCCGGAGGGGGCAAGAGACCCAGTACTTC.

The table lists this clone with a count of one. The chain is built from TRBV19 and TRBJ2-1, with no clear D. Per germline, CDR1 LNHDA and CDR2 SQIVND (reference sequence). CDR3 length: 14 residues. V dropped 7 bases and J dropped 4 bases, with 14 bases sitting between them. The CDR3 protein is CASNPPGFYNEQFF. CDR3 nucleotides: TGTGCCAGTAACCCCCCCGGGTTTTACAATGAGCAGTTCTTC.

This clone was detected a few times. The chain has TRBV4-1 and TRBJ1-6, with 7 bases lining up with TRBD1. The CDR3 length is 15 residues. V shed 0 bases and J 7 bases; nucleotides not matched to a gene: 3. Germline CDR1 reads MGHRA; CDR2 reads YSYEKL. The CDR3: CASSQDGRGNSPLHF. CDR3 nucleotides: TGCGCCAGCAGCCAAGACGGCAGGGGGAATTCACCCCTCCACTTT.

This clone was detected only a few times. The CDR3 region has the DNA TGTGCCATCTCGGGGGCTTACAATGAGCAGTTCTTC. Its translation is CAISGAYNEQFF. The gene calls are TRBV10-3 and TRBJ2-1, with D perhaps being TRBD1 or TRBD2 (6 bases each). V lost 8 bases and J 4 bases, leaving 9 bases between the germline ends. This CDR3 has 12 residues. Germline V CDR1 and CDR2: ENHRY, SYGVKD.

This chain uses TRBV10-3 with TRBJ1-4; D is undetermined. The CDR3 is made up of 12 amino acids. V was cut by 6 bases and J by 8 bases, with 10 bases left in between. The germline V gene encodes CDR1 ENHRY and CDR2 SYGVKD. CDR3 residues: CAISPGPEKLFF. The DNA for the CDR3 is TGTGCCATCAGCCCCGGTCCGGAAAAACTGTTTTTT.

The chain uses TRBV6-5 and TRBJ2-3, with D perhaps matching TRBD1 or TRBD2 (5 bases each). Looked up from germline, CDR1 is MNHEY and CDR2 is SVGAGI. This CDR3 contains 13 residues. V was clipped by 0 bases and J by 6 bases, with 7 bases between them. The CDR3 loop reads CASSYSRGDTQYF. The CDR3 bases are TGTGCCAGCAGTTACTCCCGGGGCGATACGCAGTATTTT.

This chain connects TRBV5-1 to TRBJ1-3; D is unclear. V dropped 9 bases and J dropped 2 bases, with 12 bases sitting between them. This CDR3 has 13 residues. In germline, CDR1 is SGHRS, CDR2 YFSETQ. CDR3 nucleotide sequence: TGCGCCAACCTAGGGAAGACTGGAAACACCATATATTTT. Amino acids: CANLGKTGNTIYF.

The DNA for the CDR3 is TGTGCCAGCAGCCCCCGGACGGGACTTACTTTCTTT. Its protein is CASSPRTGLTFF. The V gene is TRBV7-2, the J gene TRBJ1-1, with D possibly being TRBD1 (5 bases). This CDR3 is built from 12 residues. Germline CDR1 reads SGHTA; CDR2 reads FQGNSA. Trimming took off 5 bases at V and 12 bases at J, with 16 bases between the two ends.

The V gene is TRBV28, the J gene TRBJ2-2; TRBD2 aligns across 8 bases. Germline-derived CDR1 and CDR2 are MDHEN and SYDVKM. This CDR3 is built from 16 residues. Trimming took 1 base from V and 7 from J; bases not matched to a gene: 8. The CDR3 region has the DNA TGTGCCAGCAGTTTATCTTTCGGGGGGGAAGTCGGGGAGCTGTTTTTT. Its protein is CASSLSFGGEVGELFF.

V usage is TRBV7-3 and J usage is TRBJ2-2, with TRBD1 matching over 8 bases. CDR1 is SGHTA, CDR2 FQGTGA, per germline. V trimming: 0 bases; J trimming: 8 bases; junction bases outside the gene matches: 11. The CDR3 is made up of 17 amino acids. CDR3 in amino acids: CASSLTGQEVSGGELFF. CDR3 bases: TGTGCCAGCAGCTTAACGGGACAGGAGGTCAGTGGTGGGGAGCTGTTTTTT. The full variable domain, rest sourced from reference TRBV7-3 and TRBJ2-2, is GAGVSQTPSNKVTEKGKYVELRCDPISGHTALYWYRQSLGQGPEFLIYFQGTGAADDSGLPNDRFFAVRPEGSVSTLKIQRTERGDSAVYLCASSLTGQEVSGGELFFGEGSRLTVL.

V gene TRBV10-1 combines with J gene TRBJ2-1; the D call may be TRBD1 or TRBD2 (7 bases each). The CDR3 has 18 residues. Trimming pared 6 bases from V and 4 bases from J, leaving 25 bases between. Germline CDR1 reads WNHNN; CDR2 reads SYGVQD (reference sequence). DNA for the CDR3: TGCGCCAGCAGCCATAGTGTGGCCGACCAGGGGGGGTACAATGAGCAGTTCTTC. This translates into CASSHSVADQGGYNEQFF.

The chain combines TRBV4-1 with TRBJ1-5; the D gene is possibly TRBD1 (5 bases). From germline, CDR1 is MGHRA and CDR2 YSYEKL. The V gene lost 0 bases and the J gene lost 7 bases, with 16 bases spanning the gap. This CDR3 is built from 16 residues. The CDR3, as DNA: TGCGCCAGCAGCCAAGAGATCCAGGGTTGGGGCCAGCCCCAGCATTTT. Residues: CASSQEIQGWGQPQHF.

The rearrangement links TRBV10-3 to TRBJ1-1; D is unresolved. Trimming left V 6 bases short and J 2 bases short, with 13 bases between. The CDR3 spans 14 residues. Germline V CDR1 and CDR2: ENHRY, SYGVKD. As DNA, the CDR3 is TGTGCCATCAGGAACTCCAATATTAACACTGAAGCTTTCTTT. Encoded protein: CAIRNSNINTEAFF.

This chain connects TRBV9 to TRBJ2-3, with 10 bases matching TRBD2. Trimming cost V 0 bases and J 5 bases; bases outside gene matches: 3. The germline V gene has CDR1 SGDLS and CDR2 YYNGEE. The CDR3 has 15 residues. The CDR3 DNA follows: TGTGCCAGCAGCGTAGTGGGACTAGCGTTAGATACGCAGTATTTT. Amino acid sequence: CASSVVGLALDTQYF. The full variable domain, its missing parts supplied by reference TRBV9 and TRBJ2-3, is DSGVTQTPKHLITATGQRVTLRCSPRSGDLSVYWYQQSLDQGLQFLIQYYNGEERAKGNILERFSAQQFPDLHSELNLSSLELGDSALYFCASSVVGLALDTQYFGPGTRLTVL.

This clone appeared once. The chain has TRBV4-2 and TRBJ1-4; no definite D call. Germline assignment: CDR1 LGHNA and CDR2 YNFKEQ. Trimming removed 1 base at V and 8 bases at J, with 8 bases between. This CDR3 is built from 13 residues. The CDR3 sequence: CASSQGRTEKLFF. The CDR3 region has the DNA TGTGCCAGCAGCCAAGGGCGAACAGAAAAACTGTTTTTT.

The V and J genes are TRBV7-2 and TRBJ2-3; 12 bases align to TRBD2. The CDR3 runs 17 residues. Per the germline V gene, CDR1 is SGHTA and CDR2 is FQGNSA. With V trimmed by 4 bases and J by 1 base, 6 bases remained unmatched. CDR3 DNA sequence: TGTGCCAGCAGCTCCCGACTAGCGGGAGACCGCACAGATACGCAGTATTTT. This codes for CASSSRLAGDRTDTQYF.

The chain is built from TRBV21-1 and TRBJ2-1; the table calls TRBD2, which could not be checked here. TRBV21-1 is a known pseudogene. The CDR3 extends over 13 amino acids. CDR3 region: CASSIGLADHRFF. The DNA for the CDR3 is TGTGCCAGTTCTATCGGACTAGCGGACCACCGGTTCTTC.

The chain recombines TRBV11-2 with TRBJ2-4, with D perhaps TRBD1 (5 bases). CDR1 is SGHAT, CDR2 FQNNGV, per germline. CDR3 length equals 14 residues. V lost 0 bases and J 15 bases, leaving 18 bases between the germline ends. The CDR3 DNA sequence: TGTGCCAGCAGCTTAGATATCCGGCAGGGCCCTACGTACTTC. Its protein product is CASSLDIRQGPTYF.

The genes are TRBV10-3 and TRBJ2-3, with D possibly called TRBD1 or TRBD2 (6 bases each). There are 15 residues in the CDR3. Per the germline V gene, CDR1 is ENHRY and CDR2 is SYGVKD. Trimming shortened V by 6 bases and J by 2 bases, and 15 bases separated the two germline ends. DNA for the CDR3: TGTGCCATCAGGCAGGGGACTTCTGACACAGATACGCAGTATTTT. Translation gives CAIRQGTSDTDTQYF.

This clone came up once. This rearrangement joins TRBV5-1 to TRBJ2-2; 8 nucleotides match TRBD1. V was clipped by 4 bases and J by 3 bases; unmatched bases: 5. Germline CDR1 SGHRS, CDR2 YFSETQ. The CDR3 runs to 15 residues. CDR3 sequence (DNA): TGCGCCAGCAGCCAGGGGGCTGGGTACACCGGGGAGCTGTTTTTT. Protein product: CASSQGAGYTGELFF.

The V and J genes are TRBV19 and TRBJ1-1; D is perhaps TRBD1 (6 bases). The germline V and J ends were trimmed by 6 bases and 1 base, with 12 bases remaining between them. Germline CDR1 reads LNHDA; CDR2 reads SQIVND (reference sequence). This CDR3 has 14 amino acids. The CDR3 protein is CASRKEGGNTEAFF. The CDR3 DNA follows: TGTGCCAGTAGAAAGGAAGGGGGGAACACTGAAGCTTTCTTT.

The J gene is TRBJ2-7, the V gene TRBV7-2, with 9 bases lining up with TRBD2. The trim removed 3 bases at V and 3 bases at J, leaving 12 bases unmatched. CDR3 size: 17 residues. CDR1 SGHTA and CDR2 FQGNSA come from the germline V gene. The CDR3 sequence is CASSLLPVAGDSYEQYF. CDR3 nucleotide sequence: TGTGCCAGCAGCTTGCTCCCGGTAGCGGGGGACAGCTACGAGCAGTACTTC.

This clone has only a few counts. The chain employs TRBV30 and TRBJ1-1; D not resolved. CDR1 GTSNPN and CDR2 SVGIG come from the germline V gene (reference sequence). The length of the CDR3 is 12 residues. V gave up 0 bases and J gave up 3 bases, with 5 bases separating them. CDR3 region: CAWSVGDTEAFF. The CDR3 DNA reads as TGTGCCTGGAGTGTAGGCGACACTGAAGCTTTCTTT.

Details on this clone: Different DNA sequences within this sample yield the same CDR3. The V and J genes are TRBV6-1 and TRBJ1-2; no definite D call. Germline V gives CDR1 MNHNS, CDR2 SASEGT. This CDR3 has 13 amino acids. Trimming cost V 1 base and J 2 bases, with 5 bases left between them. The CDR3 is CASSEGANYGYTF. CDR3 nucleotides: TGTGCCAGCAGTGAAGGCGCCAACTATGGCTACACCTTC.

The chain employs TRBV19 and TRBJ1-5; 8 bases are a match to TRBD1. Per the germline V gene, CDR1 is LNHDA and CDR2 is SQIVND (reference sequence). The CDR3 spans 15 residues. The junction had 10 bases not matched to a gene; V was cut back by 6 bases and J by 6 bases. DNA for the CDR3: TGTGCCAGTAGAATGACAGGGGAGTACATTCAGCCCCAGCATTTT. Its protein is CASRMTGEYIQPQHF.